The source of this T cell receptor (beta chain) is a study of Ad26.COV2.S vaccination and SARS-CoV-2 variants. At the level of the study: The authors gave Ad26.COV2.S intramuscularly, either once or twice 56 days apart. Whole-study results and caveats: Substantial response breadth was reportedly seen for spike-specific CD8+ and CD4+ T cells after vaccination.

Points on this clone: Its antigen is unknown.

Generated by immunoSEQ multiplex PCR, the TCRdb table keeps only in-frame clones and is missing some. This sample yields about 470,000 clones, of which less than 95% are seen a single time; under 4.5% belongs to the top ten. The germline gives CDR1 MNHEY, CDR2 SMNVEV (reference sequence). This CDR3 is built from 15 residues. The junction had 11 bases not matched to a gene; V was cut back by 6 bases and J by 8 bases. Treatment here: about 20 received Ad26.COV2.S at low or high dose, single or two shots; about five received placebo; per-sample allocation not given. On day 63 after the first injection, vaccine and placebo recipients gave samples. This Boston cohort included adults aged 18-55 years. The vaccine delivered Wuhan-strain SARS-CoV-2 spike through an Ad26 vector.

This chain joins TRBV27 and TRBJ2-3, with TRBD1 identical over 10 bases. This receptor was obtained from a person between 18 and 59 years old who received the Ad26.COV2.S COVID-19 vaccine or a placebo. This sample comprised peripheral blood, obtained in a trial of Ad26.COV2.S vaccine versus placebo. CDR3 nucleotide sequence: TGTGCCAGCAGCCATGGGACAGGGGAATTCCGTACGCAGTATTTT. Protein sequence: CASSHGTGEFRTQYF.